The 6 T cell receptor beta chains listed next were all sequenced from one sample in a study of blood T cell repertoires in COVID-19. Assay used: immunoSEQ multiplex PCR; TCRdb lists only in-frame clones, some missing. The data contain around 180,000 clones, 84% of them seen just once; the ten biggest clones take up more than 10%. Sequenced sample: PBMCs or T cells enriched from blood (not recorded which). The source is a man aged 50-60 years who had recovered from COVID-19.

This chain joins TRBV5-5 and TRBJ1-1; 8 positions match TRBD1. From germline, CDR1 is SGHKS and CDR2 YYEKEE (reference sequence). V gave up 0 bases and J gave up 1 base; unmatched junction bases: 8. The CDR3 spans 17 residues. The CDR3 here is CASSLAQTGAKNTEAFF. The CDR3 coding sequence is TGTGCCAGCAGCTTGGCCCAGACAGGGGCCAAGAACACTGAAGCTTTCTTT.

This chain links TRBV5-1 with TRBJ1-4, with unresolved D. Germline assignment: CDR1 SGHRS and CDR2 YFSETQ. The CDR3 is 14 amino acids. V lost 4 bases, J lost 0 bases, and 7 bases lay in between. CDR3 loop: CASSPQATNEKLFF. CDR3 DNA: TGCGCCAGCAGCCCCCAGGCAACTAATGAAAAACTGTTTTTT.

Of note for this clone: Other DNA sequences within the sample encode an identical CDR3. The chain links TRBV6-5 to TRBJ1-2; D ambiguous. CDR1 and CDR2 (germline): MNHEY, SVGAGI. V gave up 0 bases and J gave up 0 bases, with 8 bases separating them. The CDR3 is made up of 15 amino acids. CDR3 residues: CASSYSAVANYGYTF. The CDR3 nucleotides read TGTGCCAGCAGTTACTCGGCGGTAGCTAACTATGGCTACACCTTC.

This clone was detected a few times. This chain uses TRBV29-1 with TRBJ2-3; D is uncertain. Trimming removed 7 bases from V and 0 bases from J, with 11 bases in between. CDR1 and CDR2 from the germline V gene are SQVTM and ANQGSEA. The CDR3 spans 13 residues. The CDR3 region has the DNA TGCAGCGCCTCAATGGCTAGCACAGATACGCAGTATTTT. Protein product: CSASMASTDTQYF.

The chain recombines TRBV6-2 or TRBV6-3 with TRBJ1-2, with 11 bases matching TRBD1. This CDR3 region has 16 residues. Germline loops: CDR1 MNHEY, CDR2 SVGEGT. J gave up 4 bases and V 5 bases, and 9 bases lay outside the gene matches. Written as DNA, the CDR3 is TGTGCCAGCAGTGACCCGGGACAGGGGGAACTCTATGGCTACACCTTC. Protein: CASSDPGQGELYGYTF.

Only a few counts were recorded for this clone. V gene TRBV6-2 or TRBV6-3 combines with J gene TRBJ2-7, with unresolved D. The V and J ends lost 2 bases and 3 bases respectively, with 5 bases between them. The CDR3 spans 12 residues. Germline assignment: CDR1 MNHEY and CDR2 SVGEGT. CDR3 residues: CASSYRGYEQYF. The DNA for the CDR3 is TGTGCCAGCAGTTACCGCGGCTACGAGCAGTACTTC.